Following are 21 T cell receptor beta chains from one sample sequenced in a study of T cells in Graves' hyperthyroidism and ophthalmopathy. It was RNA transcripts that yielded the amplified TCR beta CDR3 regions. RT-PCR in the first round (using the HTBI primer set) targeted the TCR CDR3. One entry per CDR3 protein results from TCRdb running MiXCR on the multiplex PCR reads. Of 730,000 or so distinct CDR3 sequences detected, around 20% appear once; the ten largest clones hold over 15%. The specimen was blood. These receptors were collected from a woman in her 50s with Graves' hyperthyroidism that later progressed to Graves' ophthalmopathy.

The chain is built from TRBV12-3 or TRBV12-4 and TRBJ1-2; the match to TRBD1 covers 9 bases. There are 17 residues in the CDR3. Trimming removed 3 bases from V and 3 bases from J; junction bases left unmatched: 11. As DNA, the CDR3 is TGTGCCAGCAGTTTTTCAACAGGGGGCATCGAGGACTATGGCTACACCTTC. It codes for CASSFSTGGIEDYGYTF.

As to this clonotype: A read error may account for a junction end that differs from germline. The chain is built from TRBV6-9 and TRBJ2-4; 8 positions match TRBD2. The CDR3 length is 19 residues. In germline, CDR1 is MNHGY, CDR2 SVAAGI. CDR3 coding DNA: TGTGCCAGCACTTATTTGGCGGGGGGCCACCTACCAGGCAAAAACATTCAGTACTTC. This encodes CASTYLAGGHLPGKNIQYF.

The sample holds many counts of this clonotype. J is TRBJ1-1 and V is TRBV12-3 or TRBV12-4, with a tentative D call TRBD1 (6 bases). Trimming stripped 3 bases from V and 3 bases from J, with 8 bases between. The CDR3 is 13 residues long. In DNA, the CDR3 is TGTGCCAGCAGTTTGCACAGGGACACTGAAGCTTTCTTT. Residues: CASSLHRDTEAFF.

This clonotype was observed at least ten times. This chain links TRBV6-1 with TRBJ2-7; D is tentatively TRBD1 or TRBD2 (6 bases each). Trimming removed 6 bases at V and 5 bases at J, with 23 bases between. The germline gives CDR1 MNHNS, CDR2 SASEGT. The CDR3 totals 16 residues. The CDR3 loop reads CASREVGGESLDEQYF. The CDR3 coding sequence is TGTGCCAGCAGGGAGGTGGGGGGCGAGTCCTTAGACGAGCAGTACTTC.

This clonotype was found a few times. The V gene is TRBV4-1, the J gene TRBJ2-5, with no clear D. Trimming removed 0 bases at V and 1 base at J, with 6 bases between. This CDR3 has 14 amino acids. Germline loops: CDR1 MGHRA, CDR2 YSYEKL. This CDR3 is CASSQEDSQETQYF. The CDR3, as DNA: TGCGCCAGCAGCCAAGAGGATTCCCAAGAGACCCAGTACTTC.

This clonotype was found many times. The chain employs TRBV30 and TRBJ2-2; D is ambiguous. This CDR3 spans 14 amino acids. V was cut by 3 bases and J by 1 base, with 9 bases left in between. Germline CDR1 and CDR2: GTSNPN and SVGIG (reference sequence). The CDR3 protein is CAWRDGKNTGELFF. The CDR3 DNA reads TGTGCCTGGAGAGACGGCAAGAACACCGGGGAGCTGTTTTTT.

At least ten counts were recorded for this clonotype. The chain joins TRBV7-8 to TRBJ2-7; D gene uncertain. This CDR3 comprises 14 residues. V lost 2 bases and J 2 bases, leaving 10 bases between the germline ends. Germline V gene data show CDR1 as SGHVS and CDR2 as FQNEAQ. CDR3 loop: CASSLLANTYEQYF. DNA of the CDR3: TGTGCCAGCAGCTTATTGGCAAATACCTACGAGCAGTACTTC.

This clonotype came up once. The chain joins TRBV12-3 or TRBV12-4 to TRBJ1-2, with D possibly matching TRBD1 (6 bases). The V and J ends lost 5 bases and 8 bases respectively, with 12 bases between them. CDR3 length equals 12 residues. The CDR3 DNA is TGTGCCAGCAGTATATACAGGGTCGGCTACACCTTC. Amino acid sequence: CASSIYRVGYTF.

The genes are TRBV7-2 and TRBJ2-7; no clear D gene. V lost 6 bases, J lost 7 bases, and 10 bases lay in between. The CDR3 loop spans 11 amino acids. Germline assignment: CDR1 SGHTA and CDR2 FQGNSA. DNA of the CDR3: TGTGCCAGCAGTCCCAACCTGGAGCAGTACTTC. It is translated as CASSPNLEQYF.

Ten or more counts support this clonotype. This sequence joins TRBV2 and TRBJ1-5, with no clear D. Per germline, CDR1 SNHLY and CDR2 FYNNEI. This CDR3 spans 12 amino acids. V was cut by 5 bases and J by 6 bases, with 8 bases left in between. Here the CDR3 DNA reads TGTGCCAGCAGTCAGACAACTCAGCCCCAGCATTTT. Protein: CASSQTTQPQHF.

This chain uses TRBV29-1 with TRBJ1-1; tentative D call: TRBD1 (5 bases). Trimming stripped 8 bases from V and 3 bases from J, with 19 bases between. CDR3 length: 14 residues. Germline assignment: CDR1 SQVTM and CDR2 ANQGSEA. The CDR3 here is CSSKDRSVDTEAFF. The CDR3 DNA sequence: TGCAGCTCGAAAGACAGATCCGTAGACACTGAAGCTTTCTTT.

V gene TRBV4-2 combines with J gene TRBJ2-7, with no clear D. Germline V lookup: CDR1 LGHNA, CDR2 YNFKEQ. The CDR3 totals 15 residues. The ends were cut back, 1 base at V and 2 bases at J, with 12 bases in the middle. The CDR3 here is CASSQAKGFPYEQYF. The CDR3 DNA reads TGTGCCAGCAGCCAAGCTAAGGGTTTTCCCTACGAGCAGTACTTC.

The DNA for the CDR3 is TGTGCCAGCAGGCGAAGGAGGGGAACGACAGATACGCAGTATTTT. It translates to CASRRRRGTTDTQYF. This rearrangement joins TRBV2 to TRBJ2-3; possibly TRBD2 for D (6 bases). The CDR3 runs 15 residues. Trimming cost V 6 bases and J 3 bases, with 16 bases left between them. Germline CDR1 SNHLY, CDR2 FYNNEI.

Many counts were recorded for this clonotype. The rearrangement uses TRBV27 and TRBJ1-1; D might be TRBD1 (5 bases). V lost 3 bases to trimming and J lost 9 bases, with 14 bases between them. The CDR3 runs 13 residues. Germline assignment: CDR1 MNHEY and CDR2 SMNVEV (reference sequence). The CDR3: CASSFVLRGQAFF. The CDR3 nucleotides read TGTGCCAGCAGTTTTGTTTTGAGGGGCCAAGCTTTCTTT.

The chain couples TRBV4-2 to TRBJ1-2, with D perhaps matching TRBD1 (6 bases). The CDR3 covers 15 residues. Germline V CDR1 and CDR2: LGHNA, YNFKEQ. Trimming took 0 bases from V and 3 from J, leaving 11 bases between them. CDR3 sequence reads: CASSQDGGADYGYTF. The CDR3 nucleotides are TGTGCCAGCAGCCAAGATGGGGGGGCTGACTATGGCTACACCTTC.

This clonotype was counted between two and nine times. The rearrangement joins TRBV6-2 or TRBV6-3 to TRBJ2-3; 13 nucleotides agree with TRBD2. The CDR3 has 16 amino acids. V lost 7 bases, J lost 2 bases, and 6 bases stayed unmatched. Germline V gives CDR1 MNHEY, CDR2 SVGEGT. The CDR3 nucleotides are TGTGCCAGCATTTTTGGACTAGCGGGGGACACAGATACGCAGTATTTT. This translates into CASIFGLAGDTDTQYF.

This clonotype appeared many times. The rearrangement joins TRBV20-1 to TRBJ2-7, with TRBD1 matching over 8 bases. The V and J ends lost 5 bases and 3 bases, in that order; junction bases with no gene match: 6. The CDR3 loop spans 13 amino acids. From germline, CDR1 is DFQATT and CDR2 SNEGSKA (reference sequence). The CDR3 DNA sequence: TGCAGTGCTCGGACAGGGCTAAACTACGAGCAGTACTTC. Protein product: CSARTGLNYEQYF.

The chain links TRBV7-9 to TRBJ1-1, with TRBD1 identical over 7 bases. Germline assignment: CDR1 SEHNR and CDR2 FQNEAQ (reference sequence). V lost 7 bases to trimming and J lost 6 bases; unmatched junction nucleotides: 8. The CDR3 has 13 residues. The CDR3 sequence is CASTTGALPEAFF. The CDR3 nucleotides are TGTGCCAGCACCACAGGGGCTTTACCTGAAGCTTTCTTT. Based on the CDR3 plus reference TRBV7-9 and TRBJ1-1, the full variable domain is DTGVSQNPRHKITKRGQNVTFRCDPISEHNRLYWYRQTLGQGPEFLTYFQNEAQLEKSRLLSDRFSAERPKGSFSTLEIQRTEQGDSAMYLCASTTGALPEAFFGQGTRLTVV.

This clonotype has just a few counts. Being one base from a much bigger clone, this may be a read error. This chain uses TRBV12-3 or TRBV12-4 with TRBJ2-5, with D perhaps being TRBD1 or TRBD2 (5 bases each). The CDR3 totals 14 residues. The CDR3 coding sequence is TGTGCCAGCAGTTTAGAGGGGAGTCGAGAGTCCCAGTACTTC. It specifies CASSLEGSRESQYF.

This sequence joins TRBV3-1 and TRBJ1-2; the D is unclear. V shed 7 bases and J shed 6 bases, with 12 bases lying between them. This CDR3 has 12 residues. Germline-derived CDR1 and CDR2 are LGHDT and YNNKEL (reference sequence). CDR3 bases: TGTGCCAGCACCCTAAGCGGGGATGGCTACACCTTC. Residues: CASTLSGDGYTF.

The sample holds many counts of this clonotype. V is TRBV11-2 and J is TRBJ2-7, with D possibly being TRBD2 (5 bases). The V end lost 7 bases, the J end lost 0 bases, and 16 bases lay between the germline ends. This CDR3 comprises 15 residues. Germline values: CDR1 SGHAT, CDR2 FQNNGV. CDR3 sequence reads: CASKLTQRSSYEQYF. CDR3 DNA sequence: TGTGCCAGCAAGCTTACCCAGCGGAGCTCCTACGAGCAGTACTTC. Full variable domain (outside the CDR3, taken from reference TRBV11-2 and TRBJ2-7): EAGVAQSPRYKIIEKRQSVAFWCNPISGHATLYWYQQILGQGPKLLIQFQNNGVVDDSQLPKDRFSAERLKGVDSTLKIQPAKLEDSAVYLCASKLTQRSSYEQYFGPGTRLTVT.